This note documents a single TCR beta chain sequence. The CDR3 runs 15 residues. In germline, CDR1 is ENHRY, CDR2 SYGVKD. V lost 3 bases and J lost 2; bases outside the gene matches: 1. This entry is derived from a study of control samples from healthy donors and cancer patients. Clones were read by immunoSEQ multiplex PCR, and TCRdb kept only the in-frame ones, dropping some. The sample carries about 150,000 clones, 93% recorded once. The genes are TRBV10-3 and TRBJ2-3; TRBD2 aligns across 11 bases. This sequence was found in a man aged 18 to 29 in good health. Source material: blood. CDR3 protein: CAISELAGVTDTQYF. CDR3 nucleotide sequence: TGTGCCATCAGTGAACTAGCGGGGGTCACAGATACGCAGTATTTT.